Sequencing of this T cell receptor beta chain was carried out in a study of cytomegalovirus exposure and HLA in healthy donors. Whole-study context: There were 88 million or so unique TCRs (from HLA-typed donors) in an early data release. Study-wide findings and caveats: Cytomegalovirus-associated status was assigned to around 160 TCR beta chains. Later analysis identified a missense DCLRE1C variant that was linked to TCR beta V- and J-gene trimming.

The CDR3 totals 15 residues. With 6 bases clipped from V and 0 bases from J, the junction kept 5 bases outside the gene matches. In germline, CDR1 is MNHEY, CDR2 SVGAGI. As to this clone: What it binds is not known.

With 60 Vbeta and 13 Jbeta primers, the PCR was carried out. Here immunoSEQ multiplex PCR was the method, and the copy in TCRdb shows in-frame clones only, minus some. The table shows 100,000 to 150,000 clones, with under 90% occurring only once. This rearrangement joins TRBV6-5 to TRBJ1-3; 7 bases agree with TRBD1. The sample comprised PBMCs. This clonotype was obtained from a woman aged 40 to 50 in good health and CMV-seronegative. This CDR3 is CASRRDSGSGNTIYF. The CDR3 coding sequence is TGTGCCAGCAGACGGGACAGCGGCTCTGGAAACACCATATATTTT.